The rows below give T cell receptor beta chains drawn from one sample of a study of Graves' ophthalmopathy and Graves' hyperthyroidism. TCRdb reprocessed the multiplex PCR reads via MiXCR and lists one record per CDR3 protein. The repertoire has nearly 400,000 distinct CDR3 sequences, 15% to 20% of them found once; the top ten carry around 1.5%. The specimen sequenced was peripheral blood. All receptors come from a woman aged 18-29 years with Graves' ophthalmopathy. CDR3s include the opening cysteine and the closing phenylalanine or tryptophan. Fields, in order: D gene, V gene, J gene, CDR3 protein. A D gene is named only where the DNA matches it firmly.

>TRBD2|TRBV29-1|TRBJ2-7
CSAYLAGGAYEQYF
>.|TRBV20-1|TRBJ1-5
CSAGRDTSQPQHF
>.|TRBV10-3|TRBJ2-2
CAIRFNTGELFF
>.|TRBV20-1|TRBJ1-6
CSVFGGRHNSPLHF
>.|TRBV27|TRBJ1-6
CASSWGIASPLHF
>.|TRBV10-1|TRBJ2-2
CASSERDTNTGELFF
>TRBD1|TRBV24-1|TRBJ1-2
CATSEVRDRGLGLLDYTF
>.|TRBV20-1|TRBJ1-1
CSAKTPGSMNTEAFF
>TRBD1|TRBV12-3/TRBV12-4|TRBJ1-1
CASRTGQDNTEAFF
>.|TRBV28|TRBJ2-7
CASSFDFGGFYEQYF
>.|TRBV6-4|TRBJ1-2
CASSDSAGQIYGYTF
>TRBD1|TRBV20-1|TRBJ2-7
CSVHSDRGQPEQYF
>.|TRBV6-1|TRBJ2-7
CASSESVVDEQYF
>.|TRBV6-1|TRBJ2-7
CASGQIPYEQYF
>TRBD1|TRBV24-1|TRBJ2-2
CATSDHRGTGELFF
>TRBD1|TRBV12-3/TRBV12-4|TRBJ1-2
CASSPGQGGGYTF
>.|TRBV2|TRBJ1-1
CASHLSGTGGTEAFF
>TRBD2|TRBV11-2|TRBJ2-7
CASSRGLAGYEQYF
>TRBD2|TRBV7-3|TRBJ2-7
CASSPTPGRAYEQYF
>.|TRBV20-1|TRBJ2-5
CSARIHRGLQETQYF
>TRBD2|TRBV15|TRBJ2-5
CATSDESGGETQYF
>.|TRBV20-1|TRBJ1-1
CSARGGGRDTEAFF
>.|TRBV7-2|TRBJ2-5
CASSVNTQFETQYF